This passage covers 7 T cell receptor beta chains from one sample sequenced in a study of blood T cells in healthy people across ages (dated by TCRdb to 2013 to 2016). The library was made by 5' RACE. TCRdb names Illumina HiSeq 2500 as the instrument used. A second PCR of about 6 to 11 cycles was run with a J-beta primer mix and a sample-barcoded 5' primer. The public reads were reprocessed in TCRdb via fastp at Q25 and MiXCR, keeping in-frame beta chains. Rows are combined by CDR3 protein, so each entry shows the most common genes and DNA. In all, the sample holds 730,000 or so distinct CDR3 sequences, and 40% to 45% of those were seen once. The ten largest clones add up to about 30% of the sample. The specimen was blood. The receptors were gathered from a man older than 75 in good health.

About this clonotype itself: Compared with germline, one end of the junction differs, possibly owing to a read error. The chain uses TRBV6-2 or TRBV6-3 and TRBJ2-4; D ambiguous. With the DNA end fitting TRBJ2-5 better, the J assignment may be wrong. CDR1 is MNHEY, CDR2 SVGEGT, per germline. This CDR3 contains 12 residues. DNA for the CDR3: TGTGCCTGCAGGTACGCCAAAGAGACCCAGTACTTC. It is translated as CACRYAKETQYF.

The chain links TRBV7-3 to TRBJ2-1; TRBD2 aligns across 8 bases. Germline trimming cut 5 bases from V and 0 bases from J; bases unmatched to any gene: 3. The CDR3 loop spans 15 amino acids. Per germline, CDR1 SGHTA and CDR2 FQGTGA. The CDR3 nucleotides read TGTGCCAGCAGCGGGGGGACTAGCTCCTACAATGAGCAGTTCTTC. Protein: CASSGGTSSYNEQFF.

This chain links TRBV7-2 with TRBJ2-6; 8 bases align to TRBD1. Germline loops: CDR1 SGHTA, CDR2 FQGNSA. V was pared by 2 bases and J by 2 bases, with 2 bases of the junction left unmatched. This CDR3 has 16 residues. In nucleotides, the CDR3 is TGTGCCAGCAGCTTACAACAGGGGGCTGGGGCCAACGTCCTGACTTTC. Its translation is CASSLQQGAGANVLTF.

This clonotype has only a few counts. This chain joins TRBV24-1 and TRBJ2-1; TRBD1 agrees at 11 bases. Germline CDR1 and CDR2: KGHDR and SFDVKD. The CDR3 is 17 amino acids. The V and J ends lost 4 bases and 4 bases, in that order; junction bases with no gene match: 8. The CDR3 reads CATSDPGTGGSYNEQFF. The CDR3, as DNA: TGTGCCACCAGTGACCCCGGGACAGGGGGTTCTTACAATGAGCAGTTCTTC.

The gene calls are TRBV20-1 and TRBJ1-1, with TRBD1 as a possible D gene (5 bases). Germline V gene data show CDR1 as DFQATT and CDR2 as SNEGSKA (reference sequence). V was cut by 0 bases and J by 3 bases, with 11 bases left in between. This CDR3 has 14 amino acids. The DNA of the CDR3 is TGCAGTGCTAGAGATATAGCGGGGGACACTGAAGCTTTCTTT. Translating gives CSARDIAGDTEAFF.

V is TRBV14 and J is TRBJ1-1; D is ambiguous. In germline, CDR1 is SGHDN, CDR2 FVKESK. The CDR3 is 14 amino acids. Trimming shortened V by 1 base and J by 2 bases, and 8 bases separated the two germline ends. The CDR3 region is CASSQVWGNTEAFF. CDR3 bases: TGTGCCAGCAGCCAAGTTTGGGGAAACACTGAAGCTTTCTTT.

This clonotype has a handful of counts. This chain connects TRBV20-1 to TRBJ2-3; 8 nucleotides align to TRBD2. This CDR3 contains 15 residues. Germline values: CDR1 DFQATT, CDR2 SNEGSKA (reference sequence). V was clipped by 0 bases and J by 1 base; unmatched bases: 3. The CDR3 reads CSARDPSGRTDTQYF. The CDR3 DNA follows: TGCAGTGCTAGAGATCCTAGCGGGCGCACAGATACGCAGTATTTT.